This TCR beta chain originates from a study of blood T cell repertoires in COVID-19. The CDR3 spans 13 residues. Trimming removed 4 bases from V and 6 bases from J; junction bases left unmatched: 5. Germline V gene data show CDR1 as SGHRS and CDR2 as YFSETQ. This clone was observed once. Clones were sequenced by immunoSEQ multiplex PCR, and TCRdb holds only the in-frame ones, with some missing. The table shows 40,000 to 65,000 clones, with 65% to 80% occurring only once. This sequence originates from a human donor with active or convalescent COVID-19. The donor label of this sample is uncertain. The chain combines TRBV5-1 with TRBJ1-1; 8 nucleotides align to TRBD1. Sample: peripheral blood. This CDR3 reads CASSPDRVAEAFF. The CDR3 region has the DNA TGCGCCAGCAGCCCGGACAGGGTGGCTGAAGCTTTCTTT.